This T cell receptor (beta chain) was found in a study of shared clonotypes between healthy human individuals. For the study at large: A few men and a couple of women, aged 18 to 49, were donors. Findings and caveats of the study: Genetic and exposure-history diversity was limited by the small donor number. Sequencing depth was expected to influence donor clonotype sharing.

Roughly 0.3 ug DNA, tens of thousands of T cell genomes, went into unsorted PBMC replicate PCRs. Assay used: immunoSEQ multiplex PCR; TCRdb lists only in-frame clones, some missing. Here the sample spans about half a million clones, about 84% being singletons. Trimming shortened V by 4 bases and J by 0 bases, and 12 bases separated the two germline ends. The CDR3 is 16 residues long. Germline loops: CDR1 SGHAT, CDR2 FQDESV (reference sequence). Of note for this clone: Its antigen is unknown.

The chain recombines TRBV11-1 with TRBJ2-2; D is perhaps TRBD1 (6 bases). Source material: PBMCs. This TCR was sampled from a middle-aged woman in good health. Some clones in this sample may be carry-over from other donors' samples. The CDR3, as DNA: TGTGCCAGCAGCTCCCAGGGACATCCGAACACCGGGGAGCTGTTTTTT. Translating gives CASSSQGHPNTGELFF.